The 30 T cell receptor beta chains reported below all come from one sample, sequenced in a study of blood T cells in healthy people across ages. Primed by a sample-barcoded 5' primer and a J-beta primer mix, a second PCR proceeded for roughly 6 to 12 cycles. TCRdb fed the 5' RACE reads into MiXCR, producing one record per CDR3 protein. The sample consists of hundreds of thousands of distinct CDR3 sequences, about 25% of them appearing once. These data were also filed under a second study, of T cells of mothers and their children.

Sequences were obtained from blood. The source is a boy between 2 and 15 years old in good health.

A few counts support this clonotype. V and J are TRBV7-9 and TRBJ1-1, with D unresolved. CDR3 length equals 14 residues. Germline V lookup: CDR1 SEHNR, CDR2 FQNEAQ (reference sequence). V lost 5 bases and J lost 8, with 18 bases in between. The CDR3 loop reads CASSRVGLGLEAFF. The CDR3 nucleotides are TGTGCCAGCAGCCGAGTTGGGTTGGGCCTCGAAGCTTTCTTT.

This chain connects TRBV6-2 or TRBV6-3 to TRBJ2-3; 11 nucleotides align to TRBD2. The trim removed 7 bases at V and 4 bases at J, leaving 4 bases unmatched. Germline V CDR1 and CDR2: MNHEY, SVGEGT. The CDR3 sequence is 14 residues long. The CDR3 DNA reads TGTGCCAGCACTAGCGGGGGGCCAGCAGATACGCAGTATTTT. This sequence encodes CASTSGGPADTQYF.

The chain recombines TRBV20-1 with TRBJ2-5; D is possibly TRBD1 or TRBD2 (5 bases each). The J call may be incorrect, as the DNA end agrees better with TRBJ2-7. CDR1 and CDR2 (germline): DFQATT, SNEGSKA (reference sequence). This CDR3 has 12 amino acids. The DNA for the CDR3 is TGCAGTGCTCGGGACGCGTCCTACGAGCAGTACTTC. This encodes CSARDASYEQYF.

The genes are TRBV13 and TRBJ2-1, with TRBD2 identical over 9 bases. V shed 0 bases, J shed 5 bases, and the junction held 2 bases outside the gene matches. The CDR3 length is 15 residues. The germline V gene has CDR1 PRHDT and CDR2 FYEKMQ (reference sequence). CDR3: CASSLGRGGNNEQFF. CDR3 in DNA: TGTGCCAGCAGCTTAGGGCGGGGGGGGAACAATGAGCAGTTCTTC.

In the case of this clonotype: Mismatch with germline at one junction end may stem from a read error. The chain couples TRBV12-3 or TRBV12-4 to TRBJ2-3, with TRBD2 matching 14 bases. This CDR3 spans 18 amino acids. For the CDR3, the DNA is TGTGCCAGCAGTTTAAAGACTAGCGGGAGGGCCCGAACAGATGCGCAGTATTTT. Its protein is CASSLKTSGRARTDAQYF.

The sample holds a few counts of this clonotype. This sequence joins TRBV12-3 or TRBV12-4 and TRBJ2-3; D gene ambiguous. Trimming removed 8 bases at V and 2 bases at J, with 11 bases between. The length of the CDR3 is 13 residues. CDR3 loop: CASGREDTDTQYF. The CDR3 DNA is TGTGCCAGCGGAAGGGAAGACACAGATACGCAGTATTTT.

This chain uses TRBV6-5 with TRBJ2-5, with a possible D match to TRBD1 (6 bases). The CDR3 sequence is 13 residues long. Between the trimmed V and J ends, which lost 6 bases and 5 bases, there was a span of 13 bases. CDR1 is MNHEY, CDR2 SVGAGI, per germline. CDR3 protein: CASRDSRGETQYF. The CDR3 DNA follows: TGTGCCAGCAGGGACAGCCGAGGGGAGACCCAGTACTTC.

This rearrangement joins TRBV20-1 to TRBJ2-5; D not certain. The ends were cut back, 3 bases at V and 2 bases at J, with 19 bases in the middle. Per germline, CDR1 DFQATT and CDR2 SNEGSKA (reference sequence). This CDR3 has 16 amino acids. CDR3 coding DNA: TGCAGTGCTAGTGGAGCCGACAAGGCCCGTCAAGAGACCCAGTACTTC. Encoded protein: CSASGADKARQETQYF.

The CDR3 protein is CASSRQGTTGELFF. The DNA of the CDR3 is TGTGCCAGCAGTCGACAAGGGACGACCGGGGAGCTGTTTTTT. The rearrangement links TRBV3-1 to TRBJ2-2; D may correspond to TRBD1 or TRBD2 (5 bases each). The CDR3 has 14 residues. V shed 6 bases and J shed 5 bases, with 13 bases lying between them. Germline-derived CDR1 and CDR2 are LGHDT and YNNKEL (reference sequence). Using reference TRBV3-1 and TRBJ2-2 for the parts outside the CDR3, the full variable domain is DTAVSQTPKYLVTQMGNDKSIKCEQNLGHDTMYWYKQDSKKFLKIMFSYNNKELIINETVPNRFSPKSPDKAHLNLHINSLELGDSAVYFCASSRQGTTGELFFGEGSRLTVL.

CDR3 sequence: CASSQIAGATGELFF. CDR3 sequence (DNA): TGTGCCAGCAGCCAAATAGCGGGAGCGACCGGGGAGCTGTTTTTT. The chain carries TRBV7-9 and TRBJ2-2, with 9 bases aligning to TRBD2. After removal of 5 bases from V and 5 bases from J, the junction contained 6 bases not matched to a gene. Germline loops: CDR1 SEHNR, CDR2 FQNEAQ (reference sequence). The CDR3 loop spans 15 amino acids.

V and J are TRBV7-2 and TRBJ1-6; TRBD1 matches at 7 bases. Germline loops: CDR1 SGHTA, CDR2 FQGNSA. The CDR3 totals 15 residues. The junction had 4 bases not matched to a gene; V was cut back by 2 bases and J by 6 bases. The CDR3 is CASSLNRGSNSPLHF. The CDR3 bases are TGTGCCAGCAGCTTAAACAGGGGAAGTAATTCACCCCTCCACTTT.

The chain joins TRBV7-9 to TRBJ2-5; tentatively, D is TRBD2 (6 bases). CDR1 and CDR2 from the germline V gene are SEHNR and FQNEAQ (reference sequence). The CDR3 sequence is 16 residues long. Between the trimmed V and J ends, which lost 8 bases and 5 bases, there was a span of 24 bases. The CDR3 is CASYAGRTLMGETQYF. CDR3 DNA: TGTGCCAGCTATGCGGGGCGGACCTTAATGGGGGAGACCCAGTACTTC.

CDR3 protein: CASSPRLAGRSTDTQYF. Here the CDR3 DNA reads TGTGCCAGCAGTCCCCGACTAGCGGGAAGAAGCACAGATACGCAGTATTTT. This rearrangement joins TRBV27 to TRBJ2-3; TRBD2 agrees at 11 bases. Germline V gives CDR1 MNHEY, CDR2 SMNVEV (reference sequence). The CDR3 consists of 17 residues. J gave up 0 bases and V 5 bases, and 7 bases lay outside the gene matches.

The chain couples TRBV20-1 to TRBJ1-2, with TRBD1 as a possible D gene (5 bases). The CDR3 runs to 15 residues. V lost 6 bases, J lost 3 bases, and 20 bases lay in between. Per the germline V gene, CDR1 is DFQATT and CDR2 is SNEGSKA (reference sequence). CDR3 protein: CSAHVPAQGYYGYTF. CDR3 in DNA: TGCAGTGCGCACGTACCGGCCCAGGGTTACTATGGCTACACCTTC.

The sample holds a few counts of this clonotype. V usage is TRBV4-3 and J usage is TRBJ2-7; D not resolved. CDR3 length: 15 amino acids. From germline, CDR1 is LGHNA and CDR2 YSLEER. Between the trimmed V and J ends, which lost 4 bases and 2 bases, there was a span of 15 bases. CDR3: CASSLAILGTYEQYF. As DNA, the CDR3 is TGCGCCAGCAGCCTGGCGATTTTAGGGACCTACGAGCAGTACTTC.

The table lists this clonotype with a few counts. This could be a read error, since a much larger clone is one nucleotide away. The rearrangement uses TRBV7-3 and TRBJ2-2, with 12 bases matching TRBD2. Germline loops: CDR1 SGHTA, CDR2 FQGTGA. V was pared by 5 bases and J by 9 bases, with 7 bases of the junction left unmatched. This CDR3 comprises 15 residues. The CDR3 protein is CASSASGGATRELFF. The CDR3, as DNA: TGTGCCAGCAGCGCTAGCGGGGGGGCAACCAGGGAGCTGTTTTTT.

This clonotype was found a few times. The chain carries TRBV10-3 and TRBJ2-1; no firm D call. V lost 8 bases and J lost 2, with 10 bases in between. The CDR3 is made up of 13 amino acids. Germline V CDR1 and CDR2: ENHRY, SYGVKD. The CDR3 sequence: CAIHLGPYNEQFF. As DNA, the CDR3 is TGTGCCATCCATCTAGGCCCCTACAATGAGCAGTTCTTC.

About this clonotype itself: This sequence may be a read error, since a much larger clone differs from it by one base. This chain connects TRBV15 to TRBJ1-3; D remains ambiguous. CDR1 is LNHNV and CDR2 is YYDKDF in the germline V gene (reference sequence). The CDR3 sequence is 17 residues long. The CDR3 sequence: CAASRDSGLSSGNTIYF. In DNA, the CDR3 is TGTGCCGCCAGCAGAGATTCGGGCCTAAGCTCTGGAAACACCATATATTTT.

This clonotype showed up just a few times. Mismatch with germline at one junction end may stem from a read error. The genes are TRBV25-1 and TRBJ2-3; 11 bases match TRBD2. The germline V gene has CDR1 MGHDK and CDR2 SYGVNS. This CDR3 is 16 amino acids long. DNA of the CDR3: TGTACCAGCAGTGGAGTTAGCGGGAGGGTCACAGATACGCAGTATTTT. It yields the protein CTSSGVSGRVTDTQYF.

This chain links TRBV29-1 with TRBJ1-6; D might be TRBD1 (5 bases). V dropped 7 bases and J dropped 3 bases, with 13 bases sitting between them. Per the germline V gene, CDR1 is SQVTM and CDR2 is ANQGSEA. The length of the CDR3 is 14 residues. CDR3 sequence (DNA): TGCAGCGCCTCAACGACAGACTATAATTCACCCCTCCACTTT. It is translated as CSASTTDYNSPLHF.

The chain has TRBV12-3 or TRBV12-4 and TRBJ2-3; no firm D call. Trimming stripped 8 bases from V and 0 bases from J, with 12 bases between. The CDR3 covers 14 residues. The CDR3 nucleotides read TGTGCCAGCCGGGCCTACGCTAGCACAGATACGCAGTATTTT. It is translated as CASRAYASTDTQYF.

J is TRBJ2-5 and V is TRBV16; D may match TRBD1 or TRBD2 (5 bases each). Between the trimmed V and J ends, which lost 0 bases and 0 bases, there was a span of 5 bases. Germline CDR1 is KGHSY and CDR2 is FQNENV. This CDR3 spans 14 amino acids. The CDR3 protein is CASSQSGDQETQYF. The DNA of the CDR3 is TGTGCCAGCAGCCAATCGGGGGACCAAGAGACCCAGTACTTC.

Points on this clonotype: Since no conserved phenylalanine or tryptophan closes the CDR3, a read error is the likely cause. The CDR3 loop reads CASSVRLAVSYEQYL. In DNA, the CDR3 is TGTGCCAGCAGTGTCCGACTAGCGGTCTCCTACGAGCAGTACCTC. The chain links TRBV2 to TRBJ2-7, with 9 bases that match TRBD2. Per the germline V gene, CDR1 is SNHLY and CDR2 is FYNNEI. Trimming at V came to 4 bases and at J to 0 bases, leaving 4 bases not matched to a gene. The CDR3 runs to 15 residues.

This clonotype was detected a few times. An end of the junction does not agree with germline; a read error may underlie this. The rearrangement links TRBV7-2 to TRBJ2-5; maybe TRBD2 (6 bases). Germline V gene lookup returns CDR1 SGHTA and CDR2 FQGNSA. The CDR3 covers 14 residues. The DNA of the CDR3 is TGTGCCAGTAGCTTAGCGCGCGGGAAGGAGACCCAGTACTTC. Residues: CASSLARGKETQYF.

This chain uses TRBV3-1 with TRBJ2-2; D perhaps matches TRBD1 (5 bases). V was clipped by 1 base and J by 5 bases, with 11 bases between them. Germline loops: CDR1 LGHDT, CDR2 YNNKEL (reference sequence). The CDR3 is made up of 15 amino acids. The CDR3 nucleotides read TGTGCCAGCAGCCAAGCCCAGGGTGGTACCGGGGAGCTGTTTTTT. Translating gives CASSQAQGGTGELFF.

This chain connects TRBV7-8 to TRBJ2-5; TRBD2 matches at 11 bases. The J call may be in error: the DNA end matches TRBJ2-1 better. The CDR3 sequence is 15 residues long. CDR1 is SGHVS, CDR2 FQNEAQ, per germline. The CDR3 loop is CASSSSGGTGYEQFF. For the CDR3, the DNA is TGTGCCAGCAGCTCTAGCGGGGGGACTGGCTATGAGCAGTTCTTC.

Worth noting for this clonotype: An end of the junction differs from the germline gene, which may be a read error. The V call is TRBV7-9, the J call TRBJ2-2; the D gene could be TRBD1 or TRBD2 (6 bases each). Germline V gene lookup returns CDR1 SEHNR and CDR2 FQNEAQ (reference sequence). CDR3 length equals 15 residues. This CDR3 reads CASRLRTGGTGEPFF. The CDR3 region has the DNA TGTGCCAGCAGACTGAGGACCGGGGGCACCGGGGAGCCGTTTTTT.

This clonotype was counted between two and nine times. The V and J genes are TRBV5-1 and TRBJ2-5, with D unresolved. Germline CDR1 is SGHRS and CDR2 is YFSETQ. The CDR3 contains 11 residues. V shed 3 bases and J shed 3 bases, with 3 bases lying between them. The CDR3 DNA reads TGCGCCAGCAGCTGGAAAGAGACCCAGTACTTC. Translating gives CASSWKETQYF.

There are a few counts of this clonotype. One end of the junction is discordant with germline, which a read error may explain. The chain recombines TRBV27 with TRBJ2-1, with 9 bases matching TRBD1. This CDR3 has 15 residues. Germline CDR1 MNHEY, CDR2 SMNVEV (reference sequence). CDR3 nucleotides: TGTGCCAGCAAACGGGGGGACAGGGCCTACAGTGAGCAGTTCTTC. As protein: CASKRGDRAYSEQFF.

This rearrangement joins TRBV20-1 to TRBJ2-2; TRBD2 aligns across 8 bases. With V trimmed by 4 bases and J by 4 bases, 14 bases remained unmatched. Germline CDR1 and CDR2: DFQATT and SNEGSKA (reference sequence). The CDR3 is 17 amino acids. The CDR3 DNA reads TGCAGTGCTACCCAAGGGGCGGGGGGCATGGGCACCGGGGAGCTGTTTTTT. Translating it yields CSATQGAGGMGTGELFF.